Here is one T cell receptor beta chain with its context. Its specificity is not known. CDR1 is MGHRA and CDR2 is YSYEKL in the germline V gene. Trimming took 1 base from V and 0 from J, leaving 4 bases between them. The CDR3 length is 14 residues. TCRdb keeps only in-frame clones here, not all; method: immunoSEQ multiplex PCR. The repertoire holds some 200,000 clones, 65% to 80% seen once, with roughly 5.8% in the top ten. The data derive from a study of cytotoxic CD8 clonotypes in ibrutinib-treated CLL. Study-level findings and limits: Public clonotypes, rarely seen, contracted or held steady on treatment. Baseline levels were approached again at progression, after clonality had risen at ibrutinib response.

Sample: PBMCs, taken after 12 months of ibrutinib treatment. V is TRBV4-1 and J is TRBJ1-5; D not certain. This clonotype originated in a human donor with chronic lymphocytic leukemia. DNA for the CDR3: TGCGCCAGCAGCCAAGTAGGTAGCAATCAGCCCCAGCATTTT. Its protein is CASSQVGSNQPQHF.